The rows below give T cell receptor beta chains drawn from one sample of a study of blood T cell repertoires in COVID-19. Generated by immunoSEQ multiplex PCR, the TCRdb table keeps only in-frame clones and is missing some. The profile shows over 300,000 clones, 75% to 90% of them singletons. Source material: PBMCs or T cells enriched from blood (not recorded which). The receptors here all came from a man aged 30 to 39 who had recovered from COVID-19. Both conserved end residues are part of each CDR3. Fields, in order: CDR3 DNA, CDR3 protein, V gene, D gene, clone size, J gene. A D gene is named only where the DNA matches it firmly. Not all rows give a size; the values are once, few, many and, for expanded clones, a class.

cdr3_nt: TGCAGTGCTAGTTCCGGGACTAGCGGAGAGACCGGGGAGCTGTTTTTT
cdr3_aa: CSASSGTSGETGELFF
v_call: TRBV20-1
d_call: TRBD2
clone_size: .
j_call: TRBJ2-2

cdr3_nt: TGCGCCAGCAGCTCCCGGGACTATCTAACAGATACGCAGTATTTT
cdr3_aa: CASSSRDYLTDTQYF
v_call: TRBV5-1
d_call: TRBD2
clone_size: .
j_call: TRBJ2-3

cdr3_nt: TGCGCCAGCAGCCAAGGGACAGGGGGAAGAGATACGCAGTATTTT
cdr3_aa: CASSQGTGGRDTQYF
v_call: TRBV4-1
d_call: TRBD1
clone_size: few
j_call: TRBJ2-3

cdr3_nt: TGTGCCAGCAGCCAGCTCGAGAGCGCTTATGGCTACACCTTC
cdr3_aa: CASSQLESAYGYTF
v_call: TRBV14
d_call: .
clone_size: .
j_call: TRBJ1-2

cdr3_nt: TGTGCCAGCAGCTCCTCCGGGACAGCAACCTACAATGAGCAGTTCTTC
cdr3_aa: CASSSSGTATYNEQFF
v_call: TRBV5-6
d_call: TRBD1
clone_size: few
j_call: TRBJ2-1

cdr3_nt: TGTGCCAGCACTAAAAGGGGTGCTGGAAACACCATATATTTT
cdr3_aa: CASTKRGAGNTIYF
v_call: TRBV6-5
d_call: .
clone_size: .
j_call: TRBJ1-3

cdr3_nt: TGTGCCAGCACCGCCCTAAGGGGTCCGACAGATGGCTACACCTTC
cdr3_aa: CASTALRGPTDGYTF
v_call: TRBV2
d_call: .
clone_size: .
j_call: TRBJ1-2

cdr3_nt: TGTGCCAGCAGCTTAACGCGGGGGCCTCAAGAGACCCAGTACTTC
cdr3_aa: CASSLTRGPQETQYF
v_call: TRBV5-4
d_call: .
clone_size: .
j_call: TRBJ2-5

cdr3_nt: TGTGCCAGCAGCCGGGACAGGGGTTCTAATGAAAAACTGTTTTTT
cdr3_aa: CASSRDRGSNEKLFF
v_call: TRBV4-2
d_call: TRBD1
clone_size: .
j_call: TRBJ1-4

cdr3_nt: TGCGCCAGCGGGGGGGGCAGGGGAGGGACTGAAGCTTTCTTT
cdr3_aa: CASGGGRGGTEAFF
v_call: TRBV10-1
d_call: .
clone_size: .
j_call: TRBJ1-1

cdr3_nt: TGTGCCAGCCCTAGGATAGCTTTAGCCAAAAACATTCAGTACTTC
cdr3_aa: CASPRIALAKNIQYF
v_call: TRBV6-4
d_call: .
clone_size: once
j_call: TRBJ2-4

cdr3_nt: TGCGCCGTAAGACTAATCGACAGGGTATCCCAGCCCCAGCATTTT
cdr3_aa: CAVRLIDRVSQPQHF
v_call: TRBV23-1
d_call: TRBD1
clone_size: .
j_call: TRBJ1-5

cdr3_nt: TGTGCCAGTAGTCAGGGGATCTATGGCTACACCTTC
cdr3_aa: CASSQGIYGYTF
v_call: TRBV19
d_call: .
clone_size: .
j_call: TRBJ1-2

cdr3_nt: TGTGCCAGCATCTCCCTACAGGCTAACACTGAAGCTTTCTTT
cdr3_aa: CASISLQANTEAFF
v_call: TRBV6-5
d_call: .
clone_size: .
j_call: TRBJ1-1

cdr3_nt: TGCGCCAGCAGTCAATCGAATTTTCACAGGGCTTACCGGGGCCACTTT
cdr3_aa: CASSQSNFHRAYRGHF
v_call: TRBV23-1
d_call: .
clone_size: once
j_call: TRBJ1-6

cdr3_nt: TGCGCCAGCAGTGAGTCGGGACTTAACTATGGCTACACCTTC
cdr3_aa: CASSESGLNYGYTF
v_call: TRBV10-2
d_call: .
clone_size: .
j_call: TRBJ1-2